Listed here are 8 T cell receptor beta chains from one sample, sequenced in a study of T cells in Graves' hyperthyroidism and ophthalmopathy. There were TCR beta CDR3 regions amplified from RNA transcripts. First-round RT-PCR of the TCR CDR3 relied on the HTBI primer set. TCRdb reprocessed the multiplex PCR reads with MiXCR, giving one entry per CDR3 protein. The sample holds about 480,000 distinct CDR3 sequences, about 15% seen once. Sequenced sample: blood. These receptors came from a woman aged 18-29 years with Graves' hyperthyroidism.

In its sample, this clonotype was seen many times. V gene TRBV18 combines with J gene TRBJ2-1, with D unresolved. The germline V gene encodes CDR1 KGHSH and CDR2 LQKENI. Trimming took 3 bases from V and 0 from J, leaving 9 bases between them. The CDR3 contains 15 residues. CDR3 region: CASSPPQSSYNEQFF. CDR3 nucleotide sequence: TGTGCCAGCTCACCCCCCCAAAGCTCCTACAATGAGCAGTTCTTC.

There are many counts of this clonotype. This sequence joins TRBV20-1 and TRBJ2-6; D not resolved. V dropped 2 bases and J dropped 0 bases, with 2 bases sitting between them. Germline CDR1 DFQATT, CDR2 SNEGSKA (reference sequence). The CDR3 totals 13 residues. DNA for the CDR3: TGCAGTGCTAGACTCTCTGGGGCCAACGTCCTGACTTTC. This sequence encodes CSARLSGANVLTF.

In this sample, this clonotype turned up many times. CDR3: CSALGATSDTQYF. Here the CDR3 DNA reads TGCAGTGCTCTCGGGGCCACTTCAGATACGCAGTATTTT. The V call is TRBV20-1, the J call TRBJ2-3, with D possibly called TRBD1 or TRBD2 (5 bases each). The V gene's germline CDR1 is DFQATT and CDR2 SNEGSKA (reference sequence). The CDR3 has 13 amino acids. Between the trimmed V and J ends, which lost 5 bases and 4 bases, there was a span of 13 bases.

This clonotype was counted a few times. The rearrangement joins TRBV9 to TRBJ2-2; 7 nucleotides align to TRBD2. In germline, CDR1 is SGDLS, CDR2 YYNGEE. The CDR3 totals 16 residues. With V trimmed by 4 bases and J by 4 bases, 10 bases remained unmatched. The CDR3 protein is CASSSREGRGTGELFF. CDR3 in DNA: TGTGCCAGCAGCTCCAGGGAGGGCCGGGGCACCGGGGAGCTGTTTTTT. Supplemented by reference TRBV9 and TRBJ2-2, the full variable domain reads DSGVTQTPKHLITATGQRVTLRCSPRSGDLSVYWYQQSLDQGLQFLIQYYNGEERAKGNILERFSAQQFPDLHSELNLSSLELGDSALYFCASSSREGRGTGELFFGEGSRLTVL.

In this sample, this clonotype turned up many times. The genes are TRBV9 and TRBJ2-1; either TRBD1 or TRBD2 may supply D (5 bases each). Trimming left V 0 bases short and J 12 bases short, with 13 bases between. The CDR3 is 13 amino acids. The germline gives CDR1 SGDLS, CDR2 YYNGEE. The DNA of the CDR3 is TGTGCCAGCAGCGTAGCGACAGAGGGGTGGCAGTTCTTC. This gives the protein CASSVATEGWQFF. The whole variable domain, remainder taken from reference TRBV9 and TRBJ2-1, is DSGVTQTPKHLITATGQRVTLRCSPRSGDLSVYWYQQSLDQGLQFLIQYYNGEERAKGNILERFSAQQFPDLHSELNLSSLELGDSALYFCASSVATEGWQFFGPGTRLTVL.

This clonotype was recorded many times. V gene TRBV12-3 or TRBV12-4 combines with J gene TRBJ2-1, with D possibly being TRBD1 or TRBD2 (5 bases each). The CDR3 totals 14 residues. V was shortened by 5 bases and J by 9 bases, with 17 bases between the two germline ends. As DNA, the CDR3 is TGTGCCAGCAGTCAATTATCTCGGGGCGGTGAGCAGTTCTTC. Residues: CASSQLSRGGEQFF.

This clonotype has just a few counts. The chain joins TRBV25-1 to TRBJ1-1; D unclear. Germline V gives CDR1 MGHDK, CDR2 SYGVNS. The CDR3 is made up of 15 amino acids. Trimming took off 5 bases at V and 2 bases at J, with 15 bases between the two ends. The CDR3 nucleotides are TGTGCCAGCAGTAGGCCAGGACTTACTAACACTGAAGCTTTCTTT. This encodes CASSRPGLTNTEAFF.

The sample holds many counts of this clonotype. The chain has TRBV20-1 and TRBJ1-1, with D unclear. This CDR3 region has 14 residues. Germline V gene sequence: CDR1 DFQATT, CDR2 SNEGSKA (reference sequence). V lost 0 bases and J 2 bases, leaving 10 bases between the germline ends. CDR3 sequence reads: CSARDRVSNTEAFF. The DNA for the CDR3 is TGCAGTGCTAGAGATCGGGTCAGTAACACTGAAGCTTTCTTT.